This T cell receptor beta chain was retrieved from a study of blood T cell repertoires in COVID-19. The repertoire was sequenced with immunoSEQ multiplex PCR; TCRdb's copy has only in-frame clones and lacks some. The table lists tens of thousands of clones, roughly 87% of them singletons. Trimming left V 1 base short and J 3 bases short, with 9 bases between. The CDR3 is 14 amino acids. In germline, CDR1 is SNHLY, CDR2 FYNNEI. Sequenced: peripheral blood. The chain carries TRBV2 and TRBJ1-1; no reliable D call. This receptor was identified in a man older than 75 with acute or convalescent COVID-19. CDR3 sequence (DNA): TGTGCCAGCAGTGAAGTCTTAGAGGACACTGAAGCTTTCTTT. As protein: CASSEVLEDTEAFF.